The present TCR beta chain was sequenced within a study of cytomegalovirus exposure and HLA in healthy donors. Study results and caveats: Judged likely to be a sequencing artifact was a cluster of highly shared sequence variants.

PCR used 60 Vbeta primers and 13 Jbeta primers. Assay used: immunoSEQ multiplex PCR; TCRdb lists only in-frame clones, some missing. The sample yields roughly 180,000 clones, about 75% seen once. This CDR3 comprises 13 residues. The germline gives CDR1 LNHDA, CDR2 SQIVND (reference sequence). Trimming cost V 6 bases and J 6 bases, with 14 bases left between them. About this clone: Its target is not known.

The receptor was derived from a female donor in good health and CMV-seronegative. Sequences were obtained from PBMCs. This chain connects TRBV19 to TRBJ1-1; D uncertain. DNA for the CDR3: TGTGCCAGTAGGGGTGAGGGAAGGGCTGAAGCTTTCTTT. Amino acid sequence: CASRGEGRAEAFF.